The TCR beta chain described here comes from a study of Graves' ophthalmopathy and Graves' hyperthyroidism. Notes on the study in general: Most thyroid clonotypes expanded beyond 0.001 frequency were also found in blood.

Moderate-to-severe activity, CAS ≥3, NOSPECS ≥4 and a duration under 3 months were seen in donors with ophthalmopathy. The sequenced template was RNA, covering the TCR beta CDR3 region. HTBI primers were employed in first-round RT-PCR, then a second-round multiplex PCR followed. From the multiplex PCR reads, TCRdb called clonotypes with MiXCR, one entry per CDR3 protein. The repertoire holds over 650,000 distinct CDR3 sequences, 35% to 50% seen once, with around 3% in the top ten. For this clonotype: Antigen unknown.

Trimming shortened V by 0 bases and J by 5 bases, and 14 bases separated the two germline ends. This CDR3 has 15 amino acids. Germline CDR1 PRHDT, CDR2 FYEKMQ (reference sequence). Specimen: peripheral blood. J is TRBJ2-7 and V is TRBV13; D could derive from TRBD1 or TRBD2 (7 bases each). The sequence derives from an adult man with Graves' ophthalmopathy. CDR3 DNA sequence: TGTGCCAGCAGCTTAGGGACAGGGAGGGTAAACGAGCAGTACTTC. Protein product: CASSLGTGRVNEQYF.